The clone carrying this T cell receptor (beta chain) occurred once. As yet, its antigen is unknown. This entry belongs to a study of OX40 agonist ivuxolimab in advanced cancers. Clones were read by immunoSEQ multiplex PCR, and TCRdb kept only the in-frame ones, dropping some. The sample records approximately 69,000 clones, 65% to 80% being singletons. Germline CDR1 and CDR2: MNHEY and SVGAGI. This CDR3 is 15 amino acids long. The trim removed 5 bases at V and 6 bases at J, leaving 6 bases unmatched. Study-level findings and limits: Low clonal expansion, among the lowest seen, marked partial responders at 0.1-3.0 mg/kg.

The chain couples TRBV6-5 to TRBJ2-1, with 11 bases lining up with TRBD2. The sequencing here drew on CD4+ or CD8+ T cells sorted from blood, taken in a trial of the OX40 agonist ivuxolimab. This clonotype was sampled from an adult with an advanced solid tumor such as melanoma, head and neck, liver or kidney cancer. The CDR3 nucleotides read TGTGCCAGCAGTAAACCCGGGACTAGCGGCAATGAGCAGTTCTTC. Amino acids: CASSKPGTSGNEQFF.